The next 28 T cell receptor beta chains were all read from a single sample in a study of beta chain features in type 1 diabetes. Study-level points and caveats: TCRB CDR3 length was moderately but significantly reduced in all four CD4+ subsets of Type 1 diabetes patients.

These receptors have no known antigen. As every portion of the isolated RNA was reverse transcribed, the sequencing read expressed TCRB transcripts. The assay was immunoSEQ multiplex PCR, and TCRdb's table has in-frame clones only and misses some. The data show hundreds of thousands of clones, with 10% to 15% seen just once and approximately 0.022% held by the top ten. Sequencing input: naive CD4+ T cells from blood. Receptors were obtained from a man aged 18 to 30 with type 1 diabetes.

The gene calls are TRBV10-1 and TRBJ1-1; no definite D call. The length of the CDR3 is 13 residues. With 7 bases removed from V and 0 bases from J, the gap between germline ends came to 9 bases. Germline assignment: CDR1 WNHNN and CDR2 SYGVQD (reference sequence). CDR3 in DNA: TGCGCCAGCACACAGAGCATGAACACTGAAGCTTTCTTT. Its translation is CASTQSMNTEAFF.

The sample holds a few counts of this clone. This rearrangement joins TRBV7-8 to TRBJ2-3; D is undetermined. Germline-derived CDR1 and CDR2 are SGHVS and FQNEAQ. The CDR3 totals 15 residues. V gave up 5 bases and J gave up 1 base, with 13 bases separating them. The CDR3 DNA reads as TGTGCCAGCAGCCGCCGGCCTCAGGGCACAGATACGCAGTATTTT. It codes for CASSRRPQGTDTQYF. Together with reference TRBV7-8 and TRBJ2-3, the CDR3 gives the full variable domain: GAGVSQSPRYKVAKRGQDVALRCDPISGHVSLFWYQQALGQGPEFLTYFQNEAQLDKSGLPSDRFFAERPEGSVSTLKIQRTQQEDSAVYLCASSRRPQGTDTQYFGPGTRLTVL.

This clone came up once. The chain employs TRBV9 and TRBJ2-3; D is unresolved. Deletions cut 2 bases from V and 0 bases from J, with 7 bases between. The V gene's germline CDR1 is SGDLS and CDR2 YYNGEE. The CDR3 has 14 residues. CDR3 sequence (DNA): TGTGCCAGCAGCGTGCAACAGAGCACAGATACGCAGTATTTT. Translated: CASSVQQSTDTQYF.

This clone showed up just a few times. Other DNA sequences in the sample encode the same CDR3. The CDR3 DNA reads as TGTGCCAGCAGCGTAGTGACGAACACTGAAGCTTTCTTT. It encodes CASSVVTNTEAFF. V usage is TRBV9 and J usage is TRBJ1-1, with D unresolved. Per the germline V gene, CDR1 is SGDLS and CDR2 is YYNGEE. Deletions cut 0 bases from V and 1 base from J, with 4 bases between. The CDR3 has 13 residues.

This clone was seen more than once but under ten times. The J gene is TRBJ1-2, the V gene TRBV6-5, with unresolved D. The CDR3 consists of 14 residues. Germline CDR1 MNHEY, CDR2 SVGAGI. V lost 6 bases and J 2 bases, leaving 13 bases between the germline ends. CDR3 loop: CASSLKQANYGYTF. Written as DNA, the CDR3 is TGTGCCAGCAGCCTCAAGCAGGCGAACTATGGCTACACCTTC.

This clone has a handful of counts. The V call is TRBV7-2, the J call TRBJ2-7; 8 nucleotides match TRBD2. V gave up 5 bases and J gave up 6 bases; unmatched junction bases: 12. CDR1 and CDR2 (germline): SGHTA, FQGNSA. The CDR3 spans 15 residues. The DNA for the CDR3 is TGTGCCAGCAGCGATGCCGGGACTAGTTCTCGCGAGCAGTACTTC. It encodes CASSDAGTSSREQYF.

This clone was detected a few times. The rearrangement uses TRBV6-6 and TRBJ1-4; 10 bases fit TRBD1. The CDR3 consists of 16 residues. Germline V gene lookup returns CDR1 MNHNY and CDR2 SVGAGI (reference sequence). The V segment lost 7 bases and the J segment 8 bases; nucleotides outside the gene matches: 13. The CDR3 DNA is TGTGCCAGCACCGAAAGCCCCAGGGACAGGGGCGAAAAACTGTTTTTT. Translating it yields CASTESPRDRGEKLFF.

The CDR3 spells CASSLWAYGETQYF. In DNA, the CDR3 is TGTGCCAGCAGTTTGTGGGCATATGGTGAGACCCAGTACTTC. The chain is built from TRBV27 and TRBJ2-5, with D unresolved. Germline-derived CDR1 and CDR2 are MNHEY and SMNVEV (reference sequence). Trimming removed 3 bases at V and 5 bases at J, with 13 bases between. The CDR3 is 14 residues long.

This clone was seen only a few times. The chain uses TRBV27 and TRBJ2-4; TRBD1 matches 9 bases. V gave up 7 bases and J gave up 8 bases; unmatched junction bases: 9. CDR1 MNHEY and CDR2 SMNVEV come from the germline V gene (reference sequence). CDR3 length equals 14 residues. The CDR3 coding sequence is TGTGCCAGCACCCAAGGGACAGGGAGGGACATTCAGTACTTC. Translated: CASTQGTGRDIQYF.

The gene calls are TRBV19 and TRBJ1-5; 7 bases are shared with TRBD1. The CDR3 consists of 16 residues. Per the germline V gene, CDR1 is LNHDA and CDR2 is SQIVND (reference sequence). J lost 2 bases, V lost 3 bases, and 7 bases had no gene match. This CDR3 reads CASSIRGGAGNQPQHF. The CDR3 DNA reads TGTGCCAGTAGTATTAGAGGGGGCGCGGGCAATCAGCCCCAGCATTTT.

The chain uses TRBV30 and TRBJ1-3, with TRBD1 matching 9 bases. Germline CDR1 is GTSNPN and CDR2 is SVGIG (reference sequence). J lost 4 bases, V lost 4 bases, and 2 bases had no gene match. The CDR3 runs to 13 residues. The CDR3 protein is CAWTGTGGNTIYF. For the CDR3, the DNA is TGTGCCTGGACAGGGACAGGGGGAAACACCATATATTTT.

This clone showed up just a few times. The V gene is TRBV15, the J gene TRBJ1-5; no clear D. The ends were cut back, 5 bases at V and 2 bases at J, with 7 bases in the middle. The CDR3 runs 13 residues. Germline assignment: CDR1 LNHNV and CDR2 YYDKDF (reference sequence). The CDR3 bases are TGTGCCACCAGCGAGGTACGCAATCAGCCCCAGCATTTT. Protein product: CATSEVRNQPQHF.

V gene TRBV27 combines with J gene TRBJ2-5; 9 nucleotides match TRBD1. Germline-derived CDR1 and CDR2 are MNHEY and SMNVEV (reference sequence). V lost 3 bases and J lost 5; bases outside the gene matches: 7. There are 15 residues in the CDR3. The CDR3 protein is CASSLNRGLWETQYF. CDR3 in DNA: TGTGCCAGCAGTTTGAACAGGGGGCTGTGGGAGACCCAGTACTTC.

This clone came up a few times. The rearrangement links TRBV5-1 to TRBJ2-7; D is tentatively TRBD1 or TRBD2 (5 bases each). The CDR3 is made up of 14 amino acids. Germline assignment: CDR1 SGHRS and CDR2 YFSETQ. The V and J ends lost 2 bases and 5 bases respectively, with 14 bases between them. The CDR3, as DNA: TGCGCCAGCAGCTTACAGGAACCGGGGAACGAGCAGTACTTC. This gives the protein CASSLQEPGNEQYF.

This rearrangement joins TRBV5-1 to TRBJ2-3; weak D call: TRBD1 (5 bases). The length of the CDR3 is 15 residues. Trimming took 5 bases from V and 0 from J, leaving 13 bases between them. Germline V gene lookup returns CDR1 SGHRS and CDR2 YFSETQ. The CDR3 DNA reads as TGCGCCAGCAGTGTGATGACAGCTAGCACAGATACGCAGTATTTT. Translating it yields CASSVMTASTDTQYF.

Here the CDR3 DNA reads TGTGCCAGCAGCCGGGGACTAGCGGGGAAGACCGATACGCAGTATTTT. It encodes CASSRGLAGKTDTQYF. The V gene is TRBV5-4, the J gene TRBJ2-3, with TRBD2 matching over 13 bases. The CDR3 has 16 residues. V lost 4 bases, J lost 6 bases, and 8 bases stayed unmatched. Germline V gives CDR1 SGHNT, CDR2 YYREEE (reference sequence).

This clone was seen more than once but under ten times. The CDR3 loop reads CAWDPGTDYGYTF. CDR3 bases: TGTGCCTGGGACCCCGGGACGGACTATGGCTACACCTTC. The J gene is TRBJ1-2, the V gene TRBV30; tentative D call: TRBD1 (5 bases). CDR1 and CDR2 (germline): GTSNPN, SVGIG (reference sequence). V was clipped by 5 bases and J by 3 bases, with 13 bases between them. The CDR3 has 13 residues.

The V call is TRBV9, the J call TRBJ1-2; D possibly corresponds to TRBD1 (5 bases). Trimming removed 3 bases at V and 8 bases at J, with 14 bases between. CDR1 and CDR2 (germline): SGDLS, YYNGEE. CDR3 size: 13 residues. The CDR3 spells CASSDTGPGGYTF. In DNA form, the CDR3 reads TGTGCCAGCAGCGATACAGGACCCGGGGGCTACACCTTC.

This CDR3 is CASSVGGPTYEQYF. Written as DNA, the CDR3 is TGTGCCAGCAGCGTAGGGGGGCCCACCTACGAGCAGTACTTC. V usage is TRBV9 and J usage is TRBJ2-7; D is perhaps TRBD1 (6 bases). This CDR3 is built from 14 residues. Germline V gene data show CDR1 as SGDLS and CDR2 as YYNGEE. Trimming pared 0 bases from V and 2 bases from J, leaving 9 bases between.

This clone appeared a few times. The chain recombines TRBV18 with TRBJ2-1; D gene uncertain. This CDR3 is 13 amino acids long. V lost 2 bases and J lost 8, with 10 bases in between. The germline CDR1 and CDR2 sequences are KGHSH and LQKENI. Written as DNA, the CDR3 is TGTGCCAGCTCACCATACGTTACGGATGAGCAGTTCTTC. Its protein is CASSPYVTDEQFF.

The chain links TRBV4-1 to TRBJ1-4; no firm D call. The V end lost 0 bases, the J end lost 0 bases, and 8 bases lay between the germline ends. This CDR3 is 16 amino acids long. Looked up from germline, CDR1 is MGHRA and CDR2 is YSYEKL. The CDR3 bases are TGCGCCAGCAGCCAAGACCACACACCAACTAATGAAAAACTGTTTTTT. Translating gives CASSQDHTPTNEKLFF.

This clone occurred a few times. Compared with germline, one end of the junction differs, possibly owing to a read error. V gene TRBV30 combines with J gene TRBJ2-2; the D is unclear. This CDR3 has 15 residues. Per the germline V gene, CDR1 is GTSNPN and CDR2 is SVGIG (reference sequence). CDR3 sequence: CAWNGPHGNPGELFF. DNA of the CDR3: TGTGCCTGGAATGGACCTCATGGGAACCCCGGGGAGCTGTTTTTT. Combining the CDR3 with reference TRBV30 and TRBJ2-2 gives the whole variable domain SQTIHQWPATLVQPVGSPLSLECTVEGTSNPNLYWYRQAAGRGLQLLFYSVGIGQISSEVPQNLSASRPQDRQFILSSKKLLLSDSGFYLCAWNGPHGNPGELFFGEGSRLTVL.

This clone was seen a handful of times. The rearrangement joins TRBV5-1 to TRBJ2-7, with D possibly being TRBD1 (6 bases). Trimming removed 3 bases from V and 7 bases from J, with 23 bases in between. CDR3 length: 16 amino acids. The germline V gene has CDR1 SGHRS and CDR2 YFSETQ. CDR3: CASSSHREGYSEEQYF. The CDR3 DNA sequence: TGCGCCAGCAGCTCCCACAGGGAAGGGTACTCGGAAGAGCAGTACTTC.

This clone has just a few counts. Other nucleotide sequences in the sample specify the same CDR3. The J gene is TRBJ2-3, the V gene TRBV2; no clear D. CDR1 is SNHLY and CDR2 is FYNNEI in the germline V gene. Deletions cut 6 bases from V and 0 bases from J, with 1 base between. This CDR3 comprises 11 residues. This CDR3 reads CASRSTDTQYF. CDR3 nucleotide sequence: TGTGCCAGCAGAAGCACAGATACGCAGTATTTT. Full variable domain (missing parts from reference TRBV2 and TRBJ2-3): EPEVTQTPSHQVTQMGQEVILRCVPISNHLYFYWYRQILGQKVEFLVSFYNNEISEKSEIFDDQFSVERPDGSNFTLKIRSTKLEDSAMYFCASRSTDTQYFGPGTRLTVL.

A few counts support this clone. V usage is TRBV21-1 and J usage is TRBJ2-7; the DNA was not used to check the table's D call, TRBD1. TRBV21-1 represents a pseudogene. The CDR3 is 11 amino acids. CDR3 region: CASRSRTGKYF. The CDR3 DNA follows: TGTGCCAGCAGATCCCGGACAGGGAAGTACTTC.

The rearrangement links TRBV4-1 to TRBJ2-3, with 13 bases aligning to TRBD2. The CDR3 has 15 amino acids. Unmatched junction bases numbered 4, after V lost 5 bases and J lost 5 bases. Germline V gene lookup returns CDR1 MGHRA and CDR2 YSYEKL. CDR3 coding DNA: TGCGCCAGCAGCTCGACTAGCGGGGGGAGAGATACGCAGTATTTT. It codes for CASSSTSGGRDTQYF.

This chain links TRBV10-3 with TRBJ1-1; D unclear. Germline V gene lookup returns CDR1 ENHRY and CDR2 SYGVKD. The CDR3 runs to 13 residues. Trimming removed 5 bases from V and 2 bases from J, with 9 bases in between. The CDR3 nucleotides read TGTGCCATCAGTAGGACCGAAAACACTGAAGCTTTCTTT. It encodes CAISRTENTEAFF.

This clone was observed a handful of times. This rearrangement joins TRBV30 to TRBJ2-3; tentatively, D is TRBD2 (7 bases). With 3 bases removed from V and 1 base from J, the gap between germline ends came to 14 bases. Germline V gene sequence: CDR1 GTSNPN, CDR2 SVGIG (reference sequence). The CDR3 has 15 residues. The CDR3 is CAWRFGGARTDTQYF. The CDR3 DNA is TGTGCCTGGAGATTTGGGGGGGCCCGCACAGATACGCAGTATTTT.